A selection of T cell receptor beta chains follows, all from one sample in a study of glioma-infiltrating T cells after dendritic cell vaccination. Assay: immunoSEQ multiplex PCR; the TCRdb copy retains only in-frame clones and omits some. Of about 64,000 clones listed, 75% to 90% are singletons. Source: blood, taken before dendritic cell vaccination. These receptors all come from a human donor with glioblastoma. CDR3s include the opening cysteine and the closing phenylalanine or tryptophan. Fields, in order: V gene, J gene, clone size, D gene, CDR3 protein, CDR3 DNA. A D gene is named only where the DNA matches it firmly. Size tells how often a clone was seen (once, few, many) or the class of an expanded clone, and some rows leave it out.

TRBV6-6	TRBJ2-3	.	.	CASSNPFTHRADTQYF	TGTGCCAGCAGCAACCCCTTTACGCATCGGGCAGATACGCAGTATTTT
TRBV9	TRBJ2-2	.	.	CASRPTSSGELFF	TGTGCCAGCAGACCAACTAGCAGCGGGGAGCTGTTTTTT
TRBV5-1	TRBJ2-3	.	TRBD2	CASSLENSGSGDTQYF	TGCGCCAGCAGCTTGGAAAATAGCGGGTCCGGAGATACGCAGTATTTT
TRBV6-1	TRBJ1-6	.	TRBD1	CASNWDSNISPLHF	TGTGCCAGCAATTGGGACAGTAACATTTCACCCCTCCACTTT
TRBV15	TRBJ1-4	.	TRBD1	CATSREGQGAWEKLFF	TGTGCCACCAGCAGAGAAGGCCAGGGGGCTTGGGAAAAACTGTTTTTT
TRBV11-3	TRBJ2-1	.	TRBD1	CASSLGTVDNEQFF	TGTGCCAGCAGCTTGGGGACAGTGGACAATGAGCAGTTCTTC
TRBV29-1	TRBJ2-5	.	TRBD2	CSVDGSGGAGETQYF	TGCAGCGTTGATGGTAGCGGGGGGGCAGGGGAGACCCAGTACTTC
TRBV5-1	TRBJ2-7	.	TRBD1	CASRGTGGFHEQYF	TGCGCCAGCAGGGGGACAGGGGGCTTCCACGAGCAGTACTTC
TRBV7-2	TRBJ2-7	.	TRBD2	CASSLSGGLSYEQYF	TGTGCCAGCAGCTTAAGCGGGGGCCTAAGTTACGAGCAGTACTTC
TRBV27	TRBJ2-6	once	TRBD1	CASTRDRLSGANVLTF	TGTGCCAGCACTAGGGACAGGCTCTCTGGGGCCAACGTCCTGACTTTC
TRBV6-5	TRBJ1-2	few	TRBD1	CASTRGTGEYGYTF	TGTGCCAGCACCAGAGGGACAGGGGAATATGGCTACACCTTC
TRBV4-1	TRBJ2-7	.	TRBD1	CASSQADRAYEQYF	TGCGCCAGCAGCCAAGCTGACAGGGCCTACGAGCAGTACTTC
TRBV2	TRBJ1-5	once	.	CASSQGQLNQPQHF	TGTGCCAGCAGCCAAGGACAGCTCAATCAGCCCCAGCATTTT
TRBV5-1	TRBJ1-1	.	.	CASNLTPMNTEAFF	TGCGCCAGCAACCTTACACCCATGAACACTGAAGCTTTCTTT
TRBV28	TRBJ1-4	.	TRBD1	CASSLDRVANEKLFF	TGTGCCAGCTCACTGGACAGGGTAGCTAATGAAAAACTGTTTTTT
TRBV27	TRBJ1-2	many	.	CASSLSWEARGYTF	TGTGCCAGCAGTTTATCGTGGGAGGCCCGCGGCTACACCTTC
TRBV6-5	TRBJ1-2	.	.	CASSTRQVGYGYTF	TGTGCCAGCAGTACGCGACAGGTCGGCTATGGCTACACCTTC
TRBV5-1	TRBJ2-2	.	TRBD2	CASSSAGSSGGSTGELFF	TGCGCCAGCAGCTCTGCGGGATCTAGCGGGGGGAGCACCGGGGAGCTGTTTTTT
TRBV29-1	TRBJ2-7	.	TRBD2	CSVDGGARDEQYF	TGCAGCGTTGACGGGGGGGCCAGGGACGAGCAGTACTTC
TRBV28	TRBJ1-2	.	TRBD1	CASSLWQDRNYGYTF	TGTGCCAGCAGTTTGTGGCAGGACAGGAACTATGGCTACACCTTC
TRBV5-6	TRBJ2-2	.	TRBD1	CASSLPTGGDTGELFF	TGTGCCAGCAGCTTGCCGACAGGGGGGGACACCGGGGAGCTGTTTTTT
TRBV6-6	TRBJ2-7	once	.	CASDPGGRKQYF	TGTGCCAGCGATCCTGGAGGGAGGAAGCAGTACTTC
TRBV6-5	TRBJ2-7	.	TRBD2	CASSPGALAGYEQYF	TGTGCCAGCAGCCCAGGGGCTCTAGCGGGTTACGAGCAGTACTTC
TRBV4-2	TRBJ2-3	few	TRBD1	CASSQKTGETDTQYF	TGTGCCAGCAGCCAAAAGACAGGGGAAACAGATACGCAGTATTTT
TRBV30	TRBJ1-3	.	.	CAWRNRERNTIYF	TGTGCCTGGAGGAACAGGGAACGAAACACCATATATTTT
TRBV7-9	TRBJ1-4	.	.	CASSLGGEKLFF	TGTGCCAGCAGCTTAGGCGGAGAAAAACTGTTTTTT
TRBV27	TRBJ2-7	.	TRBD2	CASSFRPLPGGGGYEQYF	TGTGCCAGCAGTTTCCGACCCCTCCCGGGGGGGGGCGGGTACGAGCAGTACTTC
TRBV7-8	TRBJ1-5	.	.	CASSLSGGGNQPQHF	TGTGCCAGCAGCTTATCTGGAGGTGGCAATCAGCCCCAGCATTTT
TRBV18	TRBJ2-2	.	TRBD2	CASSPQRGNTGELFF	TGTGCCAGCTCACCCCAGCGGGGGAACACCGGGGAGCTGTTTTTT
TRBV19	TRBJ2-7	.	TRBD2	CAEISGGRYEQYF	TGTGCCGAGATAAGCGGGGGGCGTTACGAGCAGTACTTC
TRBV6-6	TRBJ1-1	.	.	CASTQQENTEAFF	TGTGCCAGCACTCAACAGGAGAACACTGAAGCTTTCTTT
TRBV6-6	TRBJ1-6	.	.	CASSYADSLNSPLHF	TGTGCCAGCAGTTACGCCGACAGTCTTAATTCACCCCTCCACTTT
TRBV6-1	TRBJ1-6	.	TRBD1	CASSANRGSYNSPLHF	TGTGCCAGCAGTGCGAACAGGGGCTCCTATAATTCACCCCTCCACTTT
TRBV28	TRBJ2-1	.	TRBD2	CASSRTSGALYNEQFF	TGTGCCAGCAGCCGGACTAGCGGGGCACTTTACAATGAGCAGTTCTTC
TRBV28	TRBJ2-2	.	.	CASSLSGNTGELFF	TGTGCCAGCAGTTTGTCAGGGAACACCGGGGAGCTGTTTTTT
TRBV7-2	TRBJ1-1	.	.	CASSLAGRTEAFF	TGTGCCAGCAGCCTTGCAGGGCGGACTGAAGCTTTCTTT
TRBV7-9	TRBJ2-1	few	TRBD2	CASSKRGPEYNEQFF	TGTGCCAGCAGCAAGCGGGGGCCCGAGTACAATGAGCAGTTCTTC
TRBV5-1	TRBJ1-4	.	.	CASSFGGKGEKLFF	TGCGCCAGCAGCTTCGGGGGGAAAGGAGAAAAACTGTTTTTT
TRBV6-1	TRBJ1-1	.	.	CASNPREGFEAFF	TGTGCCAGCAATCCCAGGGAGGGGTTTGAAGCTTTCTTT
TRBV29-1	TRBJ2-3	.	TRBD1	CSVPRIGGMRDTQYF	TGCAGCGTACCCAGAATAGGGGGCATGCGGGATACGCAGTATTTT
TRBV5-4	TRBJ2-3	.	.	CASSKGGESSTDTQYF	TGTGCCAGCAGTAAGGGGGGGGAGTCTAGCACAGATACGCAGTATTTT
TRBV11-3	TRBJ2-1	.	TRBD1	CASSPRDREQFF	TGTGCCAGCAGCCCACGGGACAGGGAGCAGTTCTTC